These 10 T cell receptor beta chains originate from one sample sequenced in a study of cytomegalovirus exposure and HLA in healthy donors. Only in-frame clones appear in the TCRdb table, and some are missing; sequencing was by immunoSEQ multiplex PCR. The table records 66,000 or so clones, 95% to 98% of them present only once. The sample comprised PBMCs. These receptors were obtained from a woman younger than 35 in good health and CMV-seropositive.

The chain links TRBV9 to TRBJ2-7, with 9 bases aligning to TRBD1. From germline, CDR1 is SGDLS and CDR2 YYNGEE. V dropped 4 bases and J dropped 5; count of bases not matched to a gene: 7. The CDR3 totals 14 residues. This chain's CDR3 is CASSSGTGRNEQYF. In DNA, the CDR3 is TGTGCCAGCAGCTCCGGGACAGGGAGAAACGAGCAGTACTTC.

This clone was counted a few times. The rearrangement uses TRBV6-5 and TRBJ2-3, with D perhaps TRBD2 (6 bases). Germline CDR1 and CDR2: MNHEY and SVGAGI. Trimming cost V 2 bases and J 4 bases, with 10 bases left between them. This CDR3 is built from 14 residues. For the CDR3, the DNA is TGTGCCAGCAGTTACAGGGCTAGCGCAGATACGCAGTATTTT. Translation gives CASSYRASADTQYF.

The chain carries TRBV19 and TRBJ1-1; D ambiguous. Per the germline V gene, CDR1 is LNHDA and CDR2 is SQIVND (reference sequence). Deletions cut 2 bases from V and 0 bases from J, with 7 bases between. The CDR3 length is 14 residues. The CDR3 loop is CASSINSLNTEAFF. The CDR3 coding sequence is TGTGCCAGTAGTATAAACAGTTTGAACACTGAAGCTTTCTTT. The full variable domain, completed using reference TRBV19 and TRBJ1-1, is DGGITQSPKYLFRKEGQNVTLSCEQNLNHDAMYWYRQDPGQGLRLIYYSQIVNDFQKGDIAEGYSVSREKKESFPLTVTSAQKNPTAFYLCASSINSLNTEAFFGQGTRLTVV.

V and J are TRBV27 and TRBJ2-3; D is ambiguous. Trimming left V 5 bases short and J 4 bases short, with 7 bases between. The CDR3 length is 12 residues. Germline V gives CDR1 MNHEY, CDR2 SMNVEV (reference sequence). CDR3 sequence reads: CASSTNADTQYF. DNA for the CDR3: TGTGCCAGCAGTACTAACGCAGATACGCAGTATTTT.

The gene calls are TRBV7-9 and TRBJ1-1; D ambiguous. The CDR3 is 13 amino acids. The germline gives CDR1 SEHNR, CDR2 FQNEAQ (reference sequence). Trimming left V 5 bases short and J 1 base short, with 8 bases between. CDR3 residues: CASSPAGNTEAFF. CDR3 in DNA: TGTGCCAGCAGCCCCGCGGGGAACACTGAAGCTTTCTTT.

This CDR3 reads CASSLRQNNEQFF. CDR3 nucleotides: TGTGCCAGCAGCTTAAGACAGAACAATGAGCAGTTCTTC. The chain carries TRBV7-9 and TRBJ2-1; possible D gene TRBD1, 5 bases. The V end lost 2 bases, the J end lost 5 bases, and 7 bases lay between the germline ends. The CDR3 covers 13 residues. The germline V gene encodes CDR1 SEHNR and CDR2 FQNEAQ (reference sequence).

CDR3 nucleotide sequence: TGTGCCACCAGCGGCAGGTTCTACGAGCAGTACTTC. It codes for CATSGRFYEQYF. The chain uses TRBV15 and TRBJ2-7; D call uncertain. There are 12 residues in the CDR3. The V end lost 5 bases, the J end lost 3 bases, and 8 bases lay between the germline ends. Germline V gene lookup returns CDR1 LNHNV and CDR2 YYDKDF (reference sequence).

This clone was recorded once. The chain couples TRBV7-3 to TRBJ2-5, with D possibly matching TRBD1 (6 bases). This CDR3 spans 14 amino acids. Germline V gene lookup returns CDR1 SGHTA and CDR2 FQGTGA. V was trimmed by 1 base and J by 3 bases, leaving 9 bases between them. CDR3 in DNA: TGTGCCAGCAGCTTAAGGGGGCCTAAAGAGACCCAGTACTTC. It specifies CASSLRGPKETQYF.

The chain recombines TRBV10-3 with TRBJ2-5; weak D call: TRBD2 (5 bases). CDR3 length: 15 amino acids. Trimming shortened V by 5 bases and J by 2 bases, and 15 bases separated the two germline ends. From germline, CDR1 is ENHRY and CDR2 SYGVKD. DNA for the CDR3: TGTGCCATCAGTCAAGCTAGCTTCGGGCAAGAGACCCAGTACTTC. Encoded protein: CAISQASFGQETQYF.

The rearrangement joins TRBV2 to TRBJ1-5; D perhaps matches TRBD1 (6 bases). V was pared by 1 base and J by 0 bases, with 22 bases between. CDR3 length: 20 residues. Germline lookup yields CDR1 SNHLY and CDR2 FYNNEI. The CDR3 nucleotides are TGTGCCAGCAGTGAAGATTTCCCGGGACAAAGTACCCATAGCAATCAGCCCCAGCATTTT. Translated: CASSEDFPGQSTHSNQPQHF.